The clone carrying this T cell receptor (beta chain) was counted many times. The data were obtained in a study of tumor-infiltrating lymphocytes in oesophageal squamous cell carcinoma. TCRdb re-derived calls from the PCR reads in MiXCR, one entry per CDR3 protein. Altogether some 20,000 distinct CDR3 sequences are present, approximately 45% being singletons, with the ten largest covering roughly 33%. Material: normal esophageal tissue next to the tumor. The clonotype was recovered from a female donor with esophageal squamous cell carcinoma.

CDR3 coding DNA: TGTGCCAGCAGAGAGCGCGGACAGGGGGCACGTTCCTACGAGCAGTACTTC. Its translation: CASRERGQGARSYEQYF. The chain uses TRBV2 and TRBJ2-1; 11 nucleotides match TRBD1. The end of the DNA is better explained by TRBJ2-7, so the J call may be wrong. CDR1 and CDR2 (germline): SNHLY, FYNNEI. The CDR3 consists of 17 residues.